This entry concerns a single TCR beta chain. Its matching antigen is unknown. MiXCR was run by TCRdb on the RT-PCR reads, yielding one entry per CDR3 protein. The sample holds around 300,000 distinct CDR3 sequences, approximately 23% seen once. This record comes from a study of response to subunit inactivated influenza vaccine. The study's findings and limits: T cells newly recruited by each seasonal influenza vaccination are few, the authors suggested.

Germline CDR1 reads WNHNN; CDR2 reads SYGVQD (reference sequence). Unmatched junction bases numbered 1, after V lost 5 bases and J lost 8 bases. The CDR3 totals 13 residues. The chain carries TRBV10-1 and TRBJ2-1, with 12 nucleotides matching TRBD2. This receptor was obtained from a man aged 50-75 years who received an inactivated influenza vaccine. The sample was PBMCs from blood, taken 21 months after vaccination. CDR3 sequence: CASSRLAGDEQFF. CDR3 nucleotides: TGCGCCAGCAGTAGACTAGCGGGGGATGAGCAGTTCTTC.